The rows below give T cell receptor beta chains drawn from one sample of a study of T cell responses to AZD1222 COVID-19 vaccine. Assay used: immunoSEQ multiplex PCR; TCRdb lists only in-frame clones, some missing. Among more than 85,000 clones listed, 88% were seen once. This material consisted of peripheral blood, taken on day 0 of AZD1222 vaccination. The receptors shown here come from an adult in good health. Each CDR3 is given with its conserved first and last residue. A D gene is named only where the DNA matches it firmly. Clone size is shown for a subset of rows, as once, few, many or a class of expanded clone.

>TRBJ2-7|TRBV5-6|NA|once
TGTGCCAGCAGCTGGCAGGGCTACGAGCAGTACTTC
CASSWQGYEQYF
>TRBJ2-5|TRBV18|TRBD2|NA
TGTGCCAGCTCACCGGCGGGGGAGACCCGGTACTTC
CASSPAGETRYF
>TRBJ1-5|TRBV9|NA|NA
TGTGCCAGCAGCGTTGGGACAACTGGCAATCAGCCCCAGCATTTT
CASSVGTTGNQPQHF
>TRBJ1-1|TRBV5-5|NA|NA
TGTGCCAGCAGCCCCCCGTTTGGGTACACTGAAGCTTTCTTT
CASSPPFGYTEAFF
>TRBJ2-3|TRBV7-2|NA|NA
TGTGCCAGCAGGACCAAACGGGATAGCACAGATACGCAGTATTTT
CASRTKRDSTDTQYF
>TRBJ1-5|TRBV6-2/TRBV6-3|TRBD1|NA
TGTGCCAGCAGTTACTCCCGGGACAGGGGGTCCCTACTTAACCAGCCCCAGCATTTT
CASSYSRDRGSLLNQPQHF
>TRBJ1-6|TRBV2|NA|few
TGTGCCAGCAGCCTACTGGGGGGTGGACTACGTTCACCCCTCCACTTT
CASSLLGGGLRSPLHF
>TRBJ1-3|TRBV5-1|NA|NA
TGCGCCAGCAGCTTGGCCGGCCAGGGGATGACTGGAAACACCATATATTTT
CASSLAGQGMTGNTIYF
>TRBJ2-1|TRBV19|NA|NA
TGTGCCAGTAGTATAGAAGGAGGGGGAGCCAATGAGCAGTTCTTC
CASSIEGGGANEQFF
>TRBJ2-5|TRBV2|TRBD2|NA
TGTGCCAGCAGTGAAGGGTCAGCGGGAGGGCGTGAGACCCAGTACTTC
CASSEGSAGGRETQYF
>TRBJ2-2|TRBV3-1/TRBV3-2|NA|few
TGTGCCAGCACATCCGGGACGTCGAACACCGGGGAGCTGTTTTTT
CASTSGTSNTGELFF
>TRBJ1-1|TRBV10-1|NA|NA
TGCGCCAGCAGTGAAGCTACGGGACGGCCCCGGGCTTTCTTT
CASSEATGRPRAFF
>TRBJ2-1|TRBV27|TRBD1|NA
TGTGCCAGCAGTTCCTCCGGGACAGGGTACTACAATGAGCAGTTCTTC
CASSSSGTGYYNEQFF
>TRBJ2-2|TRBV6-5|NA|NA
TGTGCCAGCAGTTCTGTCGGGGAGCTGTTTTTT
CASSSVGELFF
>TRBJ2-5|TRBV29-1|TRBD2|NA
TGCAGCGTAGGGACTAGCGGGGAGACCCAGTACTTC
CSVGTSGETQYF
>TRBJ1-5|TRBV19|NA|NA
TGTGCCAGTAGTATCGGAGTAAATCAGCCCCAGCATTTT
CASSIGVNQPQHF
>TRBJ1-1|TRBV7-9|NA|NA
TGTGCCAGCAGCCCGAGTTGGGAAGCTTTCTTT
CASSPSWEAFF
>TRBJ1-3|TRBV7-2|NA|NA
TGTGCCAGCAGCTTAGGGACGGGGAGCCGAAACACCATATATTTT
CASSLGTGSRNTIYF
>TRBJ2-1|TRBV4-1|NA|once
TGCGCCAGCAGCCAAATCGGCCGGGGGAACAATGAGCAGTTCTTC
CASSQIGRGNNEQFF
>TRBJ1-1|TRBV30|TRBD1|NA
TGTGCCGGACAGGGGAGAGACACTGAAGCTTTCTTT
CAGQGRDTEAFF
>TRBJ1-3|TRBV11-2|NA|NA
TGTGCCAGCAGCCCCCAGCCCTCTGGAAACACCATATATTTT
CASSPQPSGNTIYF
>TRBJ1-2|TRBV10-1|NA|NA
TGCGCCAGCAGCCACGACGGGACGAACTATGGCTACACCTTC
CASSHDGTNYGYTF
>TRBJ1-5|TRBV7-2|NA|NA
TGTGCCAGCAGCCCGAGGGGTATGAGCAATCAGCCCCAGCATTTT
CASSPRGMSNQPQHF
>TRBJ1-1|TRBV9|TRBD1|NA
TGTGCCAGCAGCCTCCGGGACAGGGATGACACTGAAGCTTTCTTT
CASSLRDRDDTEAFF
>TRBJ2-1|TRBV4-2|NA|NA
TGTGCCAGCAGCCAAGATACGGGACTCTACAATGAGCAGTTCTTC
CASSQDTGLYNEQFF
>TRBJ2-5|TRBV7-6|TRBD1|NA
TGTGCCAGCAGCTCGTCCGGGACAGGACTCTTTATTGGGACCCAGTACTTC
CASSSSGTGLFIGTQYF
>TRBJ1-4|TRBV10-3|NA|NA
TGTGCCACCCTACAGGGAACTAATGAAAAACTGTTTTTT
CATLQGTNEKLFF
>TRBJ1-2|TRBV30|NA|NA
TGTGCCTGGAGTGTAGGCAGATCTAACTATGGCTACACCTTC
CAWSVGRSNYGYTF
>TRBJ2-7|TRBV4-1|NA|once
TGCGCCAGCAGTCCTTTTCGGGACGGCAGTAGCGAGCAGTACTTC
CASSPFRDGSSEQYF
>TRBJ2-7|TRBV5-1|NA|NA
TGCGCCAGCAGCTTAACGGACACTGCCTCCTACGAGCAGTACTTC
CASSLTDTASYEQYF
>TRBJ1-5|TRBV24-1|TRBD1|once
TGTGCCACCAGTGACCGACAGGGGGGAAATCAGCCCCAGCATTTT
CATSDRQGGNQPQHF
>TRBJ2-7|TRBV5-1|NA|NA
TGCGCCAGCAGCTTGGACTCCCTCGGCGAGCAGTACTTC
CASSLDSLGEQYF
>TRBJ1-5|TRBV7-9|NA|NA
TGTGCCAGCAGCAATCAGAGGAAACTAAAGGGGGAACAGCCCCAGCATTTT
CASSNQRKLKGEQPQHF
>TRBJ2-1|TRBV27|TRBD2|NA
TGTGCCAGCAGTTTACTAGCGGGAGATATCAATGAGCAGTTCTTC
CASSLLAGDINEQFF
>TRBJ1-2|TRBV6-5|NA|NA
TGTGCCAGCAGTTACTTCCCCGATGACAACTATGGCTACACCTTC
CASSYFPDDNYGYTF